This T cell receptor beta chain was identified during a study of shared clonotypes between healthy human individuals. TCRdb's copy holds only in-frame clones and misses some; the assay was immunoSEQ multiplex PCR. The sample yields about 2.4 million clones, over 85% seen once. Trimming cost V 3 bases and J 5 bases; bases outside gene matches: 7. This CDR3 contains 15 residues. Germline values: CDR1 SEHNR, CDR2 FQNEAQ (reference sequence). This rearrangement joins TRBV7-9 to TRBJ2-3; 8 bases are shared with TRBD2. The TCR originated in a man aged 18 to 30 in good health. Some clones in this sample may be carry-over from other donors' samples. The sequenced sample consisted of naive CD4+ T cells from PBMCs. Subset meaning: CD45RA+ positively selected. This CDR3 reads CASSFGSGSGDTQYF. The CDR3 DNA is TGTGCCAGCAGCTTTGGAAGCGGGAGCGGAGATACGCAGTATTTT.